What follows is one T cell receptor beta chain and its context. The same CDR3 can be traced to other DNA sequences in this sample. This entry comes from a study of cytomegalovirus exposure and HLA in healthy donors. Unmatched junction bases numbered 11, after V lost 3 bases and J lost 6 bases. The CDR3 totals 16 residues. Germline CDR1 MDHEN, CDR2 SYDVKM. The PCR contained 60 Vbeta and 13 Jbeta primers. Profiled with immunoSEQ multiplex PCR; TCRdb holds only in-frame clones, not every one. The repertoire shows some 200,000 clones; the top ten hold about 1%. Sequences were obtained from PBMCs. The V gene is TRBV28, the J gene TRBJ2-7; 10 positions match TRBD1. The source of this sequence is a girl aged 2 to 10 in good health and CMV-seropositive. The CDR3 DNA reads TGTGCCAGCAGTTTGCAGGGACAGGGGAAAGAACGCGAGCAGTACTTC. Its translation: CASSLQGQGKEREQYF.